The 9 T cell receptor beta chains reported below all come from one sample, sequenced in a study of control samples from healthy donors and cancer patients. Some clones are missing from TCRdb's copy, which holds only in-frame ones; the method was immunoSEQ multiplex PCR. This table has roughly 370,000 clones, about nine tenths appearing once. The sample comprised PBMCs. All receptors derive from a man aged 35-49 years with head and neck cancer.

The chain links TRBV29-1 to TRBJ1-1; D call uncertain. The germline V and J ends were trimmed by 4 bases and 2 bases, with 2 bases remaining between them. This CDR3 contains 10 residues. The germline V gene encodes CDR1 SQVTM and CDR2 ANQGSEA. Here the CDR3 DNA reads TGCAGCGTTGTAAACACTGAAGCTTTCTTT. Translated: CSVVNTEAFF.

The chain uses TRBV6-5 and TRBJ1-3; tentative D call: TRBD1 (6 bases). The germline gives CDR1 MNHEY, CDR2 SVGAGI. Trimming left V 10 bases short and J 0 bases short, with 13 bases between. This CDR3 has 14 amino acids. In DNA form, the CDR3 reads TGTGCCACCGAGACAGGAACCTCTGGAAACACCATATATTTT. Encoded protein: CATETGTSGNTIYF.

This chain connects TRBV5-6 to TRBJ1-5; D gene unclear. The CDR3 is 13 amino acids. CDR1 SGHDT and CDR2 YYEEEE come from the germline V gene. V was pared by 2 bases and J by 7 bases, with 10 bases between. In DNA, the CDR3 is TGTGCCAGCAGCTTCGGTGGAGCGCAGCCCCAGCATTTT. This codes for CASSFGGAQPQHF. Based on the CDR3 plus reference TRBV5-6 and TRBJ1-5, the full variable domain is DAGVTQSPTHLIKTRGQQVTLRCSPKSGHDTVSWYQQALGQGPQFIFQYYEEEERQRGNFPDRFSGHQFPNYSSELNVNALLLGDSALYLCASSFGGAQPQHFGDGTRLSIL.

CDR3 sequence: CASSLWGTDTQYF. The CDR3 DNA follows: TGTGCCAGCAGCTTATGGGGGACAGATACGCAGTATTTT. The chain recombines TRBV7-9 with TRBJ2-3; D assignment may be TRBD1 or TRBD2 (5 bases each). Germline V gene sequence: CDR1 SEHNR, CDR2 FQNEAQ (reference sequence). The CDR3 length is 13 residues. Between the trimmed V and J ends, which lost 2 bases and 3 bases, there was a span of 6 bases.

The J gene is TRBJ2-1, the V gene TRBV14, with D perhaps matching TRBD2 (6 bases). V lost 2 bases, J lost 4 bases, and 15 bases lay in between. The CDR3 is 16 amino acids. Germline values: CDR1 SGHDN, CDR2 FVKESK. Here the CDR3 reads CASSQIGTPQYNEQFF. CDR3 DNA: TGTGCCAGCAGCCAAATAGGGACTCCCCAGTACAATGAGCAGTTCTTC.

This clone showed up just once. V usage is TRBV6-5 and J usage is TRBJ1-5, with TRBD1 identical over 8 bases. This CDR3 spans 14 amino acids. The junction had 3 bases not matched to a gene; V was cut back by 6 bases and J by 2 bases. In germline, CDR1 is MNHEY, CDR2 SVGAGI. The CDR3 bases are TGTGCCAGCAGAGGACAGGGTGGCAATCAGCCCCAGCATTTT. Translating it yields CASRGQGGNQPQHF.

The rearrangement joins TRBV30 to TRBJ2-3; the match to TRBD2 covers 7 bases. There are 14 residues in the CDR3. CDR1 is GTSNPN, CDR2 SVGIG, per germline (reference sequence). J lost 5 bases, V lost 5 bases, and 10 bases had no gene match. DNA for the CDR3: TGTGCCTGGGGAGGGGACGGGGGGAGAGATACGCAGTATTTT. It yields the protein CAWGGDGGRDTQYF.

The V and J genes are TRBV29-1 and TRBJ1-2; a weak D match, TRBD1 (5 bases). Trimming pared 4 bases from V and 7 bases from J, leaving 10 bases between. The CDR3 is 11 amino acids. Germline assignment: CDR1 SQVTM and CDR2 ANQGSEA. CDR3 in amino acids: CSVVRGSGYTF. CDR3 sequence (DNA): TGCAGCGTTGTGAGGGGCTCTGGCTACACCTTC.

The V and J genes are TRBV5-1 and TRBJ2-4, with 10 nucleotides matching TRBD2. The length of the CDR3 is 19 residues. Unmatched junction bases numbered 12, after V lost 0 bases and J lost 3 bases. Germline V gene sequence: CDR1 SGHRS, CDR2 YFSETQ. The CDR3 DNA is TGCGCCAGCAGCTTGGGAGGTAGCGGGGGGTCTTCAGGCAAAAACATTCAGTACTTC. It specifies CASSLGGSGGSSGKNIQYF.